This T cell receptor beta chain came from a study of shared clonotypes between healthy human individuals. Study-level points and caveats: In the sorted subsets, rarefaction showed sequencing was incomplete despite large depth.

Germline V gene lookup returns CDR1 LNHDA and CDR2 SQIVND (reference sequence). CDR3 size: 14 residues. In regard to this clone: The antigen remains undetermined.

Participating donors were healthy, HIV-negative adults free of recent acute infections or vaccinations. Assay execution proceeded at the deep level. It was about 210 ng DNA, around 32,000 T cell genomes, that sorted-subset replicate PCRs used. The repertoire was sequenced with immunoSEQ multiplex PCR; TCRdb's copy has only in-frame clones and lacks some. This table has approximately 110,000 clones, around 73% appearing once. V usage is TRBV19 and J usage is TRBJ2-5; 10 nucleotides line up with TRBD2. The DNA matches TRBJ2-7 better at its end, which makes the J call doubtful. The specimen sequenced was memory CD8+ T cells sorted from blood. Subset defined: CD45RO+ cells pooled with CCR7-negative TemRA cells. The sequence derives from a woman aged 25 to 39 in good health. The CDR3 is CASSEGLASYEQYF. The CDR3 coding sequence is TGTGCCAGTAGTGAGGGACTAGCGTCCTACGAGCAGTACTTC.